These 28 T cell receptor beta chains share one sample of origin, sequenced in a study of metastatic and nonmetastatic thyroid tumors. Using MiXCR, TCRdb re-called clones from the PCR reads. The sample records about 24,000 clones, around a fifth being singletons. None of the patients had undergone any treatment ahead of thyroid surgery. Sequencing used blood. Receptors were obtained from a male donor with papillary thyroid cancer or a benign thyroid nodule (not recorded which). Some clones in this sample may be carry-over from other donors' samples.

This clone was recorded at least ten times. The V gene is TRBV27, the J gene TRBJ2-1; TRBD2 matches at 12 bases. CDR3 length: 15 residues. Germline V gene lookup returns CDR1 MNHEY and CDR2 SMNVEV (reference sequence). The trim removed 8 bases at V and 8 bases at J, leaving 10 bases unmatched. The chain's CDR3 is CASWSSGRAGHEQFF. In DNA form, the CDR3 reads TGTGCCAGCTGGTCTAGCGGGAGGGCCGGGCATGAGCAGTTCTTC.

This clone turned up a few times. The CDR3 is CASTSPGPWFEQFF. The CDR3 nucleotides read TGTGCCAGCACCTCTCCGGGACCATGGTTTGAGCAGTTCTTC. The J gene is TRBJ2-1, the V gene TRBV6-2 or TRBV6-3; D is tentatively TRBD1 or TRBD2 (5 bases each). CDR3 length equals 14 residues. V lost 7 bases and J lost 9, with 19 bases in between. Looked up from germline, CDR1 is MNHEY and CDR2 is SVGEGT.

This clone was recorded many times. The chain is built from TRBV20-1 and TRBJ2-1; 8 nucleotides match TRBD2. The CDR3 length is 14 residues. The ends lost 6 bases at V and 9 bases at J; junction bases unmatched: 13. Looked up from germline, CDR1 is DFQATT and CDR2 is SNEGSKA (reference sequence). The CDR3 is CSASRAGDTPEQFF. The CDR3 region has the DNA TGCAGTGCCTCTAGAGCGGGAGATACTCCTGAGCAGTTCTTC.

This sequence joins TRBV20-1 and TRBJ2-3; D might be TRBD2 (6 bases). Germline lookup yields CDR1 DFQATT and CDR2 SNEGSKA (reference sequence). This CDR3 comprises 16 residues. The V and J ends lost 0 bases and 3 bases respectively, with 16 bases between them. CDR3 nucleotides: TGCAGTGCTAGAGATAAGGACTATCCCAGAACAGATACGCAGTATTTT. It yields the protein CSARDKDYPRTDTQYF.

This clone ranks as medium-sized. The rearrangement joins TRBV28 to TRBJ2-2; TRBD1 might be the D (6 bases). Germline loops: CDR1 MDHEN, CDR2 SYDVKM. V lost 9 bases, J lost 5 bases, and 16 bases lay in between. The CDR3 contains 14 residues. Here the CDR3 reads CASHSPGETGELFF. The DNA of the CDR3 is TGTGCCAGTCATTCGCCAGGGGAGACCGGGGAGCTGTTTTTT.

In its sample, this clone is medium-sized (0.01 to 0.1%). CDR3 region: CASSFSGLGVYEQYF. CDR3 DNA: TGTGCCAGCAGTTTTTCGGGACTAGGAGTCTACGAGCAGTACTTC. This chain connects TRBV28 to TRBJ2-7; 8 bases match TRBD2. V lost 3 bases to trimming and J lost 3 bases; unmatched junction nucleotides: 7. Germline-derived CDR1 and CDR2 are MDHEN and SYDVKM. CDR3 length: 15 amino acids. The complete variable domain, with remaining parts taken from reference TRBV28 and TRBJ2-7, reads DVKVTQSSRYLVKRTGEKVFLECVQDMDHENMFWYRQDPGLGLRLIYFSYDVKMKEKGDIPEGYSVSREKKERFSLILESASTNQTSMYLCASSFSGLGVYEQYFGPGTRLTVT.

This clone occurred a few times. The chain uses TRBV6-1 and TRBJ2-1; a weak D match, TRBD2 (6 bases). The germline gives CDR1 MNHNS, CDR2 SASEGT. Trimming took off 9 bases at V and 2 bases at J, with 14 bases between the two ends. This CDR3 is 14 amino acids long. The CDR3: CASVSGDAYNEQFF. The CDR3 bases are TGTGCCAGTGTGTCGGGAGATGCCTACAATGAGCAGTTCTTC.

This clone was seen ten or more times. The rearrangement links TRBV28 to TRBJ2-1; 8 bases align to TRBD2. V shed 4 bases and J 4 bases; nucleotides not matched to a gene: 9. The CDR3 consists of 16 residues. The germline V gene has CDR1 MDHEN and CDR2 SYDVKM. The CDR3 nucleotides read TGTGCCAGCAGTTCCTCCAGGACTAGCAGTTACAATGAGCAGTTCTTC. Translated, it gives CASSSSRTSSYNEQFF.

The chain joins TRBV24-1 to TRBJ2-3; D unresolved. Trimming removed 4 bases from V and 1 base from J, with 14 bases in between. Per germline, CDR1 KGHDR and CDR2 SFDVKD. The CDR3 totals 16 residues. Written as DNA, the CDR3 is TGTGCCACCAGTGAGACCGCGGAGACTGGCACAGATACGCAGTATTTT. It codes for CATSETAETGTDTQYF.

The chain has TRBV3-1 and TRBJ2-5, with TRBD1 matching 7 bases. With V trimmed by 3 bases and J by 4 bases, 2 bases remained unmatched. This CDR3 has 13 residues. CDR1 and CDR2 from the germline V gene are LGHDT and YNNKEL (reference sequence). CDR3: CASSQRGPETQYF. In nucleotides, the CDR3 is TGTGCCAGCAGCCAGAGGGGGCCAGAGACCCAGTACTTC.

This clone has at least ten counts. The V and J genes are TRBV5-4 and TRBJ2-1; the match to TRBD2 covers 8 bases. With V trimmed by 0 bases and J by 0 bases, 2 bases remained unmatched. CDR1 SGHNT and CDR2 YYREEE come from the germline V gene (reference sequence). The CDR3 runs to 16 residues. The CDR3, as DNA: TGTGCCAGCAGCTTGGGAAGCGGGAGCTCCTACAATGAGCAGTTCTTC. It codes for CASSLGSGSSYNEQFF.

This clone was counted ten times or more. The chain combines TRBV5-6 with TRBJ1-5; D perhaps matches TRBD1 (6 bases). Per germline, CDR1 SGHDT and CDR2 YYEEEE. The V and J ends lost 6 bases and 2 bases respectively, with 12 bases between them. The CDR3 consists of 14 residues. The CDR3 region is CASNRRQGNQPQHF. CDR3 bases: TGTGCCAGCAACCGCAGACAGGGCAATCAGCCCCAGCATTTT.

This clone was observed many times. The J gene is TRBJ2-3, the V gene TRBV5-8, with D unclear. The CDR3 extends over 14 amino acids. Germline CDR1 is SGHTS and CDR2 is YDEGEE. Trimming removed 1 base at V and 4 bases at J, with 10 bases between. The CDR3 protein is CASSLRRQPDTQYF. The CDR3 DNA reads TGTGCCAGCAGCTTGCGCAGGCAACCAGATACGCAGTATTTT. Full variable domain (missing parts from reference TRBV5-8 and TRBJ2-3): EAGVTQSPTHLIKTRGQQATLRCSPISGHTSVYWYQQALGLGLQFLLWYDEGEERNRGNFPPRFSGRQFPNYSSELNVNALELEDSALYLCASSLRRQPDTQYFGPGTRLTVL.

This clone was counted at least ten times. The rearrangement links TRBV28 to TRBJ2-5; D uncertain. The CDR3 is 15 residues long. CDR1 is MDHEN, CDR2 SYDVKM, per germline. Trimming removed 2 bases at V and 1 base at J, with 11 bases between. The CDR3 protein is CASSLTPGTQETQYF. The CDR3 region has the DNA TGTGCCAGCAGTTTAACCCCTGGCACCCAAGAGACCCAGTACTTC.

This clone has more than one count but fewer than ten. The chain combines TRBV7-8 with TRBJ2-6; possible D gene TRBD1, 6 bases. Trimming removed 7 bases from V and 2 bases from J, with 18 bases in between. Per germline, CDR1 SGHVS and CDR2 FQNEAQ. There are 17 residues in the CDR3. The CDR3 reads CASTIQGLRTGANVLTF. Here the CDR3 DNA reads TGTGCCAGCACCATACAGGGTTTAAGGACTGGGGCCAACGTCCTGACTTTC.

This clone was counted only a few times. The chain couples TRBV30 to TRBJ1-4, with D possibly TRBD1 on 5 matching bases. The CDR3 sequence is 13 residues long. Germline CDR1 GTSNPN, CDR2 SVGIG (reference sequence). The V and J ends lost 0 bases and 8 bases respectively, with 10 bases between them. The chain's CDR3 is CAWSVQAGEKLFF. The CDR3 DNA reads TGTGCCTGGAGTGTACAGGCGGGGGAAAAACTGTTTTTT.

As for this clone: One junction end disagrees with the germline gene, perhaps due to a read error. Other nucleotide sequences from this sample produce the same CDR3. J is TRBJ2-6 and V is TRBV28; D tentatively fits TRBD1 or TRBD2 (5 bases each). The CDR3 length is 15 residues. CDR1 is MDHEN, CDR2 SYDVKM, per germline. CDR3 in DNA: TGTGCCAGCAGTTTCCGTGCTGTCGGGGCCAACGTTCTGACTTTC. Protein sequence: CASSFRAVGANVLTF.

Details on this clone: At one of its ends the junction is not consistent with the germline gene, which may arise from a read error. The DNA of the CDR3 is TGTGCCAGCATTTACTCGATCGTGGGGGGTAGTGAGCAGTTCTTC. This translates into CASIYSIVGGSEQFF. The V gene is TRBV6-6, the J gene TRBJ2-1, with a weak D call TRBD2 (6 bases). The CDR3 runs 15 residues. Germline CDR1 and CDR2: MNHNY and SVGAGI (reference sequence).

The rearrangement joins TRBV19 to TRBJ2-5; D is ambiguous. CDR1 and CDR2 from the germline V gene are LNHDA and SQIVND (reference sequence). The ends were cut back, 5 bases at V and 4 bases at J, with 17 bases in the middle. The CDR3 covers 15 residues. The CDR3 region has the DNA TGTGCCAGTAGTCCTCGAGTGACGGGTATAGAGACCCAGTACTTC. Protein product: CASSPRVTGIETQYF.

This clone is classed as medium-sized. This rearrangement joins TRBV4-2 to TRBJ2-7; the D gene is possibly TRBD2 (6 bases). V dropped 1 base and J dropped 2 bases, with 12 bases sitting between them. The CDR3 runs 15 residues. Germline-derived CDR1 and CDR2 are LGHNA and YNFKEQ. In nucleotides, the CDR3 is TGTGCCAGCAGCCAAGCTAGCGAAACTCCCTACGAGCAGTACTTC. It is translated as CASSQASETPYEQYF.

By sample fraction, this clone is medium-sized (0.01 to 0.1%). This chain joins TRBV2 and TRBJ1-6; 7 nucleotides match TRBD1. Germline loops: CDR1 SNHLY, CDR2 FYNNEI. V gave up 6 bases and J gave up 7 bases; unmatched junction bases: 9. The CDR3 loop spans 15 amino acids. The CDR3 DNA is TGTGCCAGCAGCGGCACGACAGGGAGCAATTCACCCCTCCACTTT. Protein: CASSGTTGSNSPLHF.

This clone is medium-sized in the sample. V is TRBV12-5 and J is TRBJ2-7, with D perhaps TRBD1 (5 bases). V lost 6 bases to trimming and J lost 2 bases, with 11 bases between them. Germline CDR1 LGHNT, CDR2 FRNRAP. This CDR3 has 13 residues. The CDR3 DNA reads TGTGCTAGTGGCCGACAGCTTCCCTACGAGCAGTACTTC. Protein product: CASGRQLPYEQYF.

This clone is labeled medium-sized. The genes are TRBV11-2 and TRBJ2-7; TRBD2 matches 8 bases. J gave up 4 bases and V 2 bases, and 10 bases lay outside the gene matches. This CDR3 has 16 amino acids. Germline CDR1 SGHAT, CDR2 FQNNGV. The CDR3 loop is CASSLISGGRTYEQYF. The CDR3 coding sequence is TGTGCCAGCAGCTTAATATCGGGAGGGCGAACTTACGAGCAGTACTTC.

This clone was picked up many times. This chain links TRBV20-1 with TRBJ2-3; D is uncertain. This CDR3 has 14 amino acids. Germline V gene data show CDR1 as DFQATT and CDR2 as SNEGSKA (reference sequence). V dropped 5 bases and J dropped 2 bases, with 14 bases sitting between them. CDR3 region: CSAVPQGITDTQYF. The CDR3 coding sequence is TGCAGTGCTGTACCACAAGGTATCACAGATACGCAGTATTTT.

This clone has a handful of counts. V gene TRBV6-1 combines with J gene TRBJ1-6; D not certain. The V gene's germline CDR1 is MNHNS and CDR2 SASEGT. This CDR3 spans 15 amino acids. V dropped 2 bases and J dropped 3 bases, with 8 bases sitting between them. The CDR3 DNA reads TGTGCCAGCAGTGAACCCCCAGACTATAATTCACCCCTCCACTTT. As protein: CASSEPPDYNSPLHF.

The rearrangement uses TRBV20-1 and TRBJ1-1, with 9 bases that match TRBD1. The V gene end was trimmed by 6 bases and the J gene end by 3 bases; junction bases not matched to a gene: 8. Germline CDR1 DFQATT, CDR2 SNEGSKA (reference sequence). The CDR3 is 14 residues long. In DNA, the CDR3 is TGCAGTGCCTCCGACAGGGGGGGTTACACTGAAGCTTTCTTT. Encoded protein: CSASDRGGYTEAFF.

The CDR3, as DNA: TGTGCCAGCAGCTTAGTAGTAGCGGGAGGTCACTACGAGCAGTACTTC. Encoded protein: CASSLVVAGGHYEQYF. The rearrangement uses TRBV11-2 and TRBJ2-7, with 10 positions matching TRBD2. The ends lost 1 base at V and 3 bases at J; junction bases unmatched: 6. Germline lookup yields CDR1 SGHAT and CDR2 FQNNGV. The CDR3 is 16 amino acids.

Concerning this clone: A read error is likely, as this CDR3 ends without the conserved phenylalanine or tryptophan. This chain joins TRBV20-1 and TRBJ2-1; 7 nucleotides align to TRBD2. The V gene end was trimmed by 0 bases and the J gene end by 10 bases; junction bases not matched to a gene: 3. Germline V lookup: CDR1 DFQATT, CDR2 SNEGSKA (reference sequence). The CDR3 runs to 12 residues. In DNA, the CDR3 is TGCAGTGCTAGAGAGCGGGACTACGAGCAGTTCCTC. Translated: CSARERDYEQFL.